Listed below are T cell receptor beta chains from one sample, sequenced in a study of T cells in localized non-small cell lung cancer. Repertoires were generated with immunoSEQ multiplex PCR, while TCRdb's copy carries only in-frame clones and drops some. The profile shows about 1,400 clones, approximately 15% of them singletons. Sequenced material: normal lung tissue next to the tumor, taken before any cancer treatment. These receptors all stem from a female donor at least 60 years old with stage II lung adenocarcinoma. Both conserved end residues are part of each CDR3. The D gene is left open where the match is weak. Only part of the rows carry a size: once, few, many, or a class if the clone is expanded.

TRBJ2-6	TRBV19	NA	NA	CASSPLTGSSSGANVLTF	TGTGCCAGTAGTCCCCTAACAGGTTCTTCCTCTGGGGCCAACGTCCTGACTTTC
TRBJ1-5	TRBV6-8	NA	large	CASGSGGTQPQHF	TGTGCCAGTGGGTCAGGAGGGACTCAGCCCCAGCATTTT
TRBJ2-1	TRBV6-8	TRBD2	few	CASMEPVAGGVDEQFF	TGTGCCAGCATGGAGCCTGTAGCGGGAGGGGTCGATGAGCAGTTCTTC
TRBJ1-4	TRBV11-3	NA	few	CASSLDTTIEKLFF	TGTGCCAGCAGCTTAGACACCACTATTGAAAAACTGTTTTTT
TRBJ1-1	TRBV11-3	TRBD1	NA	CASSYRQGTPEAFF	TGTGCCAGCAGCTACAGACAGGGAACCCCTGAAGCTTTCTTT
TRBJ2-7	TRBV5-1	TRBD2	NA	CASSFQGGSGNEQYF	TGCGCCAGCAGCTTTCAGGGAGGAAGCGGGAACGAGCAGTACTTC
TRBJ1-1	TRBV30	NA	NA	CAWRAGDGTEAFF	TGTGCCTGGAGAGCGGGAGACGGAACTGAAGCTTTCTTT
TRBJ1-5	TRBV11-3	TRBD1	NA	CASSQGTGALNQPQHF	TGTGCCAGCAGTCAGGGGACAGGGGCGTTAAATCAGCCCCAGCATTTT
TRBJ1-2	TRBV6-8	NA	NA	CASSVQGQDGYTF	TGTGCCAGCAGTGTCCAGGGGCAAGATGGCTACACCTTC
TRBJ1-2	TRBV28	NA	NA	CASSLWDGYGYTF	TGTGCCAGCAGTTTATGGGACGGTTATGGCTACACCTTC
TRBJ2-4	TRBV28	NA	large	CASSLFWTPSVRDYGKNIQYF	TGTGCCAGCAGTTTATTCTGGACCCCTTCAGTTCGTGATTACGGCAAAAACATTCAGTACTTC
TRBJ2-7	TRBV11-3	NA	NA	CASSLSFGTSYEQYF	TGTGCCAGCAGCTTAAGTTTCGGGACCTCCTACGAGCAGTACTTC
TRBJ1-4	TRBV28	TRBD1	NA	CAVGGQGALGEKLFF	TGTGCCGTCGGGGGACAGGGGGCGTTAGGTGAAAAACTGTTTTTT
TRBJ1-5	TRBV11-3	TRBD1	medium-sized	CASSPPGTDNQPQHF	TGTGCCAGCAGCCCCCCCGGGACAGACAATCAGCCCCAGCATTTT
TRBJ1-6	TRBV10-2	NA	NA	CASSDVQDASPLHF	TGCGCCAGCAGTGACGTCCAGGACGCCTCACCCCTCCACTTT
TRBJ1-4	TRBV23-1	TRBD1	few	CASSQTDRVNEKLFF	TGCGCCAGCAGCCAAACGGACAGGGTAAACGAAAAACTGTTTTTT
TRBJ2-3	TRBV10-3	NA	few	CASVGGVYTDTQYF	TGTGCCAGCGTTGGCGGGGTGTACACAGATACGCAGTATTTT
TRBJ1-1	TRBV18	NA	few	CASSPRAGLNTEAFF	TGTGCCAGCTCACCACGGGCGGGACTGAACACTGAAGCTTTCTTT
TRBJ2-2	TRBV10-2	NA	NA	CASSAWGGGITGELFF	TGCGCCAGCAGTGCTTGGGGGGGCGGAATTACCGGGGAGCTGTTTTTT
TRBJ1-3	TRBV6-8	NA	NA	CASGILSGNTIYF	TGTGCCAGCGGGATACTATCTGGAAACACCATATATTTT
TRBJ2-2	TRBV4-1	NA	NA	CASSQESGSGELFF	TGCGCCAGCAGCCAAGAGTCGGGATCCGGGGAGCTGTTTTTT
TRBJ2-7	TRBV28	NA	few	CASSSDRTLLYF	TGTGCCAGCAGCTCCGACAGGACCCTTCTTTACTTC
TRBJ2-2	TRBV11-3	NA	medium-sized	CASSFTSNTGELFF	TGTGCCAGCAGCTTCACCAGCAACACCGGGGAGCTGTTTTTT
TRBJ2-3	TRBV11-3	NA	NA	CASSFGGALSTDTQYF	TGTGCCAGCAGCTTCGGAGGGGCCCTTAGCACAGATACGCAGTATTTT
TRBJ2-2	TRBV6-8	NA	few	CASSYGGLGTGELFF	TGTGCCAGCAGTTACGGGGGCCTGGGCACCGGGGAGCTGTTTTTT
TRBJ2-7	TRBV28	TRBD1	NA	CASSDPGTGGSEQYF	TGTGCCAGCAGCGACCCCGGGACAGGAGGTTCCGAGCAGTACTTC
TRBJ1-1	TRBV23-1	NA	NA	CASSPQRNTEAFF	TGCGCCAGCAGCCCCCAAAGGAACACTGAAGCTTTCTTT
TRBJ2-7	TRBV28	NA	few	CASSLDGSYEQYF	TGTGCCAGCAGTCTGGACGGCTCCTACGAGCAGTACTTC
TRBJ1-1	TRBV19	NA	NA	CASRVERRNTEAFF	TGTGCCAGTAGAGTTGAGAGGAGGAACACTGAAGCTTTCTTT
TRBJ1-1	TRBV11-3	NA	large	CASSLDAGSTEAFF	TGTGCCAGCAGCTTGGATGCGGGGAGCACTGAAGCTTTCTTT
TRBJ1-1	TRBV30	NA	few	CAWRGMSEAFF	TGTGCCTGGAGGGGCATGAGTGAAGCTTTCTTT
TRBJ2-3	TRBV6-8	TRBD2	medium-sized	CASSDRTSGADTQYF	TGTGCCAGCAGTGATCGGACTAGCGGGGCAGATACGCAGTATTTT
TRBJ2-5	TRBV9	NA	large	CASSVGSVRQETQYF	TGTGCCAGCAGCGTAGGTAGCGTCCGCCAAGAGACCCAGTACTTC
TRBJ2-4	TRBV11-3	NA	few	CASSLDGLGSTIIQYF	TGTGCCAGCAGCTTAGACGGACTGGGATCAACGATTATTCAGTACTTC
TRBJ1-5	TRBV6-1	TRBD1	large	CASSEVAGGAWSNQPQHF	TGTGCCAGCAGTGAAGTGGCAGGGGGCGCGTGGTCCAATCAGCCCCAGCATTTT
TRBJ2-7	TRBV28	NA	NA	CASRPWGVSYEQYF	TGTGCCAGCAGACCCTGGGGCGTCTCCTACGAGCAGTACTTC
TRBJ1-1	TRBV9	NA	NA	CASAQGSGGAEAFF	TGTGCCAGCGCCCAAGGGTCGGGAGGTGCTGAAGCTTTCTTT
TRBJ1-4	TRBV29-1	NA	few	CSVEERSTGHKLFF	TGCAGCGTTGAAGAAAGGTCTACAGGGCATAAACTGTTTTTT
TRBJ2-1	TRBV6-8	TRBD2	few	CASSYSASGYGEQFF	TGTGCCAGCAGTTACTCTGCTAGCGGGTATGGTGAGCAGTTCTTC
TRBJ1-6	TRBV4-1	NA	medium-sized	CASSQHVGQVGSPLHF	TGCGCCAGCAGCCAACATGTAGGGCAGGTCGGATCACCCCTCCACTTT
TRBJ2-1	TRBV6-8	NA	medium-sized	CASSYSFTRPNEQFF	TGTGCCAGCAGCTATTCCTTTACTAGACCGAATGAGCAGTTCTTC
TRBJ2-5	TRBV12-5	NA	few	CASGFGETQYF	TGTGCTAGTGGTTTCGGGGAGACCCAGTACTTC
TRBJ1-1	TRBV6-8	NA	few	CASSRYQGNTEAFF	TGTGCCAGCAGTCGATATCAGGGGAACACTGAAGCTTTCTTT
TRBJ2-7	TRBV25-1	NA	NA	CASSLDRRYEQYF	TGTGCCAGCAGTTTGGACCGTAGATACGAGCAGTACTTC
TRBJ1-5	TRBV28	TRBD1	few	CASSRTGGRGNQPQHF	TGTGCCAGCAGCCGAACAGGGGGCCGTGGTAATCAGCCCCAGCATTTT
TRBJ1-1	TRBV9	TRBD1	medium-sized	CASSQVAGGQLNTEAFF	TGTGCCAGCAGTCAGGTGGCAGGGGGCCAACTGAACACTGAAGCTTTCTTT
TRBJ1-6	TRBV4-1	TRBD1	medium-sized	CASSQDSTGGYPLHF	TGCGCCAGCAGCCAAGATTCGACAGGGGGTTACCCCCTCCACTTT
TRBJ1-5	TRBV11-3	NA	NA	CASSLDLSGEPQHF	TGTGCCAGCAGCTTAGACCTATCGGGGGAGCCCCAGCATTTT
TRBJ1-3	TRBV6-8	TRBD1	few	CASSYDFMTGSNTIYF	TGTGCCAGCAGTTACGATTTTATGACAGGGAGTAACACCATATATTTT
TRBJ1-6	TRBV18	NA	NA	CASSPTQENSPLHF	TGTGCCAGCTCACCAACTCAGGAGAATTCACCCCTCCACTTT
TRBJ2-3	TRBV9	TRBD2	NA	CASSVGLAGTDTQYF	TGTGCCAGCAGCGTAGGGTTAGCGGGGACAGATACGCAGTATTTT
TRBJ2-2	TRBV11-3	NA	few	CASSLVTGTTGELFF	TGTGCCAGCAGCCTGGTAACAGGGACCACCGGGGAGCTGTTTTTT
TRBJ2-1	TRBV28	NA	few	CASRGTLGRNEQFF	TGTGCCAGCCGAGGGACACTTGGTAGGAATGAGCAGTTCTTC
TRBJ1-1	TRBV6-8	NA	few	CASSHRSGQGNTEAFF	TGTGCCAGCAGTCACCGTTCGGGGCAAGGGAACACTGAAGCTTTCTTT